This entry features one T cell receptor beta chain sequence. What it binds is not known. The method was immunoSEQ multiplex PCR; TCRdb's version includes in-frame clones alone and lacks a portion of them. The sample has tens of thousands of clones, roughly 83% seen once; the top ten hold roughly 1.1%. The data stem from a study of OX40 agonist ivuxolimab in advanced cancers. Study-level results: At 0.1 to 3.0 mg/kg and by week 6, CD4+ and CD8+ T cells in the blood had expanded clonally.

This CDR3 comprises 15 residues. Germline CDR1 and CDR2: KGHSH and LQKENI. V lost 0 bases to trimming and J lost 3 bases; unmatched junction nucleotides: 2. This clonotype was sampled from an adult with an advanced solid tumor such as melanoma, head and neck, liver or kidney cancer. The genes are TRBV18 and TRBJ2-7, with TRBD2 matching over 10 bases. The starting material was CD4+ or CD8+ T cells sorted from blood, obtained in a trial of the OX40 agonist ivuxolimab. For the CDR3, the DNA is TGTGCCAGCTCACCACCGTCTAGCGGGAGCTACGAGCAGTACTTC. It codes for CASSPPSSGSYEQYF.